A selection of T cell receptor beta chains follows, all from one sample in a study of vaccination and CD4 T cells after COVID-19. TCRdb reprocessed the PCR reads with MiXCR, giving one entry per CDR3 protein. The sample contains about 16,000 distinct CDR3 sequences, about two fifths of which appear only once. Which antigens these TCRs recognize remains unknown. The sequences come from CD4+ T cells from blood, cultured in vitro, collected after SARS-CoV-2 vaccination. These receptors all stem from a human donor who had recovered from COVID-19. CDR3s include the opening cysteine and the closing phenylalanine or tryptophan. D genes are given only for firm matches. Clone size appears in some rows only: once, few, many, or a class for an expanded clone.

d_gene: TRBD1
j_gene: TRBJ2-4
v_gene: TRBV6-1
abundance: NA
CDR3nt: TGTGCCAGCAGTAAGGGGACAGCCATAGCCAAAAACATTCAGTACTTC
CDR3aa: CASSKGTAIAKNIQYF

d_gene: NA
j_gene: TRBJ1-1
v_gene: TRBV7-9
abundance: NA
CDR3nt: TGTGCCAGCAGCTTAAAAGGGGGGGTTTTGGTCCAAGAAGCTTTCTTT
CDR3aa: CASSLKGGVLVQEAFF

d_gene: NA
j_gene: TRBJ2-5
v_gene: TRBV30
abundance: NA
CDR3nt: TGTGCCTGGGGTCCCCCCCCGGCTAGCCGGGAGACCCAGTACTTC
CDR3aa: CAWGPPPASRETQYF

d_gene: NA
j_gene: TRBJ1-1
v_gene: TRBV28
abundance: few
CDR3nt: TGTGCCAGCAGTCCAGGGGACACTGAAGCTTTCTTT
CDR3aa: CASSPGDTEAFF

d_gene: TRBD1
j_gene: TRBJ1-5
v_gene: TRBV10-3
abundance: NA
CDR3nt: TGTGCCACCGCGGGACAGGGGGCCCTTCATAGCAATCAGCCCCAGCATTTT
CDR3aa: CATAGQGALHSNQPQHF

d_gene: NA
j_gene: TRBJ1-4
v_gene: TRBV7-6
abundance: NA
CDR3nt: TGTGCCAGCAGCTTAGGTGTTCCGGCAGGAGGTGAAAAACTGTTTTTT
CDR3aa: CASSLGVPAGGEKLFF

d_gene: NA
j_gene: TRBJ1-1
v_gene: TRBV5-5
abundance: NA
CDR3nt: TGTGCCAGCAGCCCCGACAGCCTAGACACTGAAGCTTTCTTT
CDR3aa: CASSPDSLDTEAFF

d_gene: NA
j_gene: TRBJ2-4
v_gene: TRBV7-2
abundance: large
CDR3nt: TGTGCCAGCAGCCCGTGGTTAACTGGGGCCAAAAACATTCAGTACTTC
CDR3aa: CASSPWLTGAKNIQYF

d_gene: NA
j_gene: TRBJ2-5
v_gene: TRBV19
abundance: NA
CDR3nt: TGTGCAGCGGGGGGACAGGGGATCCAAGAGACCCAGTACTTC
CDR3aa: CAAGGQGIQETQYF

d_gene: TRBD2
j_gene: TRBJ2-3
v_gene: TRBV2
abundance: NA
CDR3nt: TGTGCGTTAGCGGGAGGCACAGATACGCAGTATTTT
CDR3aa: CALAGGTDTQYF

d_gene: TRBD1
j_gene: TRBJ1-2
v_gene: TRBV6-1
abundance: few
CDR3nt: TGTGCCAGCACCACTCAGGGGGACTATGGCTACACCTTC
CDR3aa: CASTTQGDYGYTF

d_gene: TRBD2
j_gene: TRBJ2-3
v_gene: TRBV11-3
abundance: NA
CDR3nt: TGTGCCAGCAGCTTATCCTCGGGACTAGCGGGGTGGGCAGATACGCAGTATTTT
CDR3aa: CASSLSSGLAGWADTQYF

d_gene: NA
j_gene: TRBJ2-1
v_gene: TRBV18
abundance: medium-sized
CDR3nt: TGTGCCAGCTCACCTTCCACCGACAATGAGCAGTTCTTC
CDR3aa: CASSPSTDNEQFF

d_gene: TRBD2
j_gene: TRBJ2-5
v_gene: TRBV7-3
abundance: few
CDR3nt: TGTGCCAGCAGCCCCCAAACGGGGAGGGCAGAGACCCAGTACTTC
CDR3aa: CASSPQTGRAETQYF

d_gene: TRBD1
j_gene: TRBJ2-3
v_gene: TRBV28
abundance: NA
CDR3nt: TGTGCCAGCAAGGGACAGGGTAGTACAGATACGCAGTATTTT
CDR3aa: CASKGQGSTDTQYF

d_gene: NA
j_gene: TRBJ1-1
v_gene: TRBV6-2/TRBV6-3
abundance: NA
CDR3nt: TGTGCCAGCGTCTGGCGGTTATACACTGAAGCTTTCTTT
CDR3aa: CASVWRLYTEAFF

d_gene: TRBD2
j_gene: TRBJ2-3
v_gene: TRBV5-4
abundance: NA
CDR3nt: TGTGCCAGCAGCTTGACTAGCGGGAGGTACACAGATACGCAGTATTTT
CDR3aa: CASSLTSGRYTDTQYF

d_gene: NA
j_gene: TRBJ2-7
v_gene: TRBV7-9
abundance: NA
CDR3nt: TGTGCCAGCAGCTTAGGGACAGGGAGGGTCGAGCAGTACTTC
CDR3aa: CASSLGTGRVEQYF

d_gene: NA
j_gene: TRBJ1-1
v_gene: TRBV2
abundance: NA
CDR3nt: TGTGCCAGCAATGGACGGTCGAACACTGAAGCTTTCTTT
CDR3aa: CASNGRSNTEAFF

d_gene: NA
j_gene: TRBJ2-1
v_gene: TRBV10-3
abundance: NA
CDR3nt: TGTGCCACATCAGTCCGACAAGCGGTCTACAATGAGCAGTTCTTC
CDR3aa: CATSVRQAVYNEQFF

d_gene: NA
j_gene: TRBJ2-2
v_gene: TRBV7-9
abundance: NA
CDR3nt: TGTGCCAGCAGCCTGACACGCGGGCTGTTTTTT
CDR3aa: CASSLTRGLFF

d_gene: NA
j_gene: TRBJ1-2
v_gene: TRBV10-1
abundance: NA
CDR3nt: TGCGCCAGCAGTGAATCAGGGACCTATGGCTACACCTTC
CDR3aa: CASSESGTYGYTF

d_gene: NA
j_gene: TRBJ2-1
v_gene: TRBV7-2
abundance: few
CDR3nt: TGTGCCAGCAGCCCCACCGGGACGGTGTCCTACAATGAGCAGTTCTTC
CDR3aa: CASSPTGTVSYNEQFF

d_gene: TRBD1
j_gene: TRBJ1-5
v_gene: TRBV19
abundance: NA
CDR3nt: TGTGCCAGTACCGAAGGGGGACAGGGGGAATTTCAGCCCCAGCATTTT
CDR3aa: CASTEGGQGEFQPQHF

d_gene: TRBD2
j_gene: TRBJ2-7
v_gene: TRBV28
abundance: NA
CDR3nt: TGTGCCAGCAGTGAGACTTTCACGGGAGGAACTGACGAGCAGTACTTC
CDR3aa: CASSETFTGGTDEQYF

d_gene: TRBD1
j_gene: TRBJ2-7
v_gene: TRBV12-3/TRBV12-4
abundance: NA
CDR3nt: TGTGCCAGCAGGATACAGGGGGCTTACGAGCAGTACTTC
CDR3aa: CASRIQGAYEQYF